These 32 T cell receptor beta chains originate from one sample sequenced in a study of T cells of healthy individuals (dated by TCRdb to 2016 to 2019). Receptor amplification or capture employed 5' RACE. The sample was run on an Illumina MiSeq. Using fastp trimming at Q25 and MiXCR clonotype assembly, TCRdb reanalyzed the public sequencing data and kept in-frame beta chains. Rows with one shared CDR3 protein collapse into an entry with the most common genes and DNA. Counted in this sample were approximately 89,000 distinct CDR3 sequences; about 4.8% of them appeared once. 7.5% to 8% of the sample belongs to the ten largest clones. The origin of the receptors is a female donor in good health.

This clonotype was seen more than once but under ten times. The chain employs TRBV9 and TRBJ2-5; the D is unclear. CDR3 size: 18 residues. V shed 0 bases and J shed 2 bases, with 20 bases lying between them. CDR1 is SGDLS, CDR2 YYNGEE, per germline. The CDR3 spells CASSVGLTIKGPQETQYF. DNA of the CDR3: TGTGCCAGCAGCGTAGGTCTTACAATCAAGGGCCCACAAGAGACCCAGTACTTC.

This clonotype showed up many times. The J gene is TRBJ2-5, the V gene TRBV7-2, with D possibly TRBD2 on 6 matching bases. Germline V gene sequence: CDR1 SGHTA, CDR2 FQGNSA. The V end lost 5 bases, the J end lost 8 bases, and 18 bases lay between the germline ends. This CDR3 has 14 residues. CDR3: CASSPHPGTPTQYF. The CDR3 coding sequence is TGTGCCAGCAGCCCCCATCCCGGGACTCCTACCCAGTACTTC.

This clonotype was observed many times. CDR3 sequence: CASSYRGRAGNQPQHF. The CDR3, as DNA: TGTGCCAGCAGTTACAGGGGGCGCGCGGGCAATCAGCCCCAGCATTTT. V and J are TRBV6-2 or TRBV6-3 and TRBJ1-5; 7 positions match TRBD1. The trim removed 2 bases at V and 2 bases at J, leaving 6 bases unmatched. The CDR3 is made up of 16 amino acids. Germline CDR1 MNHEY, CDR2 SVGEGT.

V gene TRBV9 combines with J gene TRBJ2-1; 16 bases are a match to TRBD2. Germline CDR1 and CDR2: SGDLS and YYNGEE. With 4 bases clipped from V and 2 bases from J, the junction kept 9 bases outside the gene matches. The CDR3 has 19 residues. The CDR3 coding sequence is TGTGCCAGCAGCCCCAAGGGACTAGCGGGAGGGGGGACCTACAATGAGCAGTTCTTC. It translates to CASSPKGLAGGGTYNEQFF.

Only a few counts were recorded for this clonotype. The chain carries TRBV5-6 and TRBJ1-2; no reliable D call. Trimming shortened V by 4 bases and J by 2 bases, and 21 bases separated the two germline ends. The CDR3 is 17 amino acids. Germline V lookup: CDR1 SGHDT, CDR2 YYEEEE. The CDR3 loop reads CASSLLGVLGENYGYTF. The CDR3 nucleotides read TGTGCCAGCAGCCTGCTCGGAGTCCTTGGGGAGAACTATGGCTACACCTTC.

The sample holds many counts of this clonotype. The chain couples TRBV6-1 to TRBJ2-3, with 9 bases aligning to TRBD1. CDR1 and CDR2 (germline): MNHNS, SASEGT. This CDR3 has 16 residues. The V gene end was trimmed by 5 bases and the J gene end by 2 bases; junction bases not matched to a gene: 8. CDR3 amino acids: CASSRRTGVDTDTQYF. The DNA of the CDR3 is TGTGCCAGCAGTCGACGGACAGGGGTAGACACAGATACGCAGTATTTT.

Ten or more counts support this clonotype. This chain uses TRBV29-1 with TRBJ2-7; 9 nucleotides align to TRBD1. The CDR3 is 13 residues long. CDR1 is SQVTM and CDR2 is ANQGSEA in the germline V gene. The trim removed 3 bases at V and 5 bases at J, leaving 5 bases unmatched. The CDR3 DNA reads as TGCAGCGTTGAGGGGACAGGGCTGGACGAGCAGTACTTC. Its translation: CSVEGTGLDEQYF.

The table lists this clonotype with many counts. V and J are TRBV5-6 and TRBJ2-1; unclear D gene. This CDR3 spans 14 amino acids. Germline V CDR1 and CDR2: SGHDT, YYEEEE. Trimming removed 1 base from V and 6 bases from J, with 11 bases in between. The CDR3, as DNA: TGTGCCAGCAGCTTGAAGGATTCTACCAATGAGCAGTTCTTC. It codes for CASSLKDSTNEQFF.

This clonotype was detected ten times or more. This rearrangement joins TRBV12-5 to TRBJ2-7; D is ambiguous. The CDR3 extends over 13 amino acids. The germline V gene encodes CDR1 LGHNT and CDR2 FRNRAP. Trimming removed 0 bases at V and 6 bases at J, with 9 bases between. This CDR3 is CASGLVGPIEQYF. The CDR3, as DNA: TGTGCTAGTGGTTTGGTCGGGCCGATCGAGCAGTACTTC.

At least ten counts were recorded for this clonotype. The CDR3 spells CASSLDQNTEAFF. CDR3 coding DNA: TGTGCCAGCAGCTTAGACCAGAACACTGAAGCTTTCTTT. V usage is TRBV7-3 and J usage is TRBJ1-1; D uncertain. This CDR3 region has 13 residues. The V gene's germline CDR1 is SGHTA and CDR2 FQGTGA. With 2 bases removed from V and 1 base from J, the gap between germline ends came to 5 bases.

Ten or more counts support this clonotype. The CDR3 DNA is TGCAGTGCTAGAGATATATACACACTTGAAGCTTTCTTT. Translated: CSARDIYTLEAFF. The V gene is TRBV20-1, the J gene TRBJ1-1; no clear D gene. This CDR3 has 13 residues. In germline, CDR1 is DFQATT, CDR2 SNEGSKA (reference sequence). V dropped 0 bases and J dropped 7 bases, with 12 bases sitting between them.

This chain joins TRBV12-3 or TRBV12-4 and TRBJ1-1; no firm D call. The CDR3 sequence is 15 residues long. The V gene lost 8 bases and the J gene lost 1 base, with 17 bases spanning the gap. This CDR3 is CASRVLAPENTEAFF. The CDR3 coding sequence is TGTGCCAGCCGTGTGCTGGCACCTGAGAACACTGAAGCTTTCTTT.

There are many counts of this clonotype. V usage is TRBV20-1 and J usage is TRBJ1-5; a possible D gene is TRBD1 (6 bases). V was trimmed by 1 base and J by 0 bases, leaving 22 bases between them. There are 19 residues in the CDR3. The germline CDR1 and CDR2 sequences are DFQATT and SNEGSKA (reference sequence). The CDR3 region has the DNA TGCAGTGCTAGAGGGCCCCGGGACACCGGCCGGATTAGCAATCAGCCCCAGCATTTT. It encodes CSARGPRDTGRISNQPQHF.

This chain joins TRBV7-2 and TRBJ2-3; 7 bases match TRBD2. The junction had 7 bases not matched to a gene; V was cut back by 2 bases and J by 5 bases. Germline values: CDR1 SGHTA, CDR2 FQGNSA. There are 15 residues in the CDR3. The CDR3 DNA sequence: TGTGCCAGCAGCTTACAGGGACTACCAGGAGATACGCAGTATTTT. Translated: CASSLQGLPGDTQYF.

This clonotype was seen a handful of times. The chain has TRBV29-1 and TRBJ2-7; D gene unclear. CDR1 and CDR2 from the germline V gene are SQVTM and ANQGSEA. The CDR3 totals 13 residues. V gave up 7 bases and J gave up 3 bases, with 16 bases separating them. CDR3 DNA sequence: TGCAGCGCTCTCCCTTCGGGCGGCTACGAGCAGTACTTC. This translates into CSALPSGGYEQYF.

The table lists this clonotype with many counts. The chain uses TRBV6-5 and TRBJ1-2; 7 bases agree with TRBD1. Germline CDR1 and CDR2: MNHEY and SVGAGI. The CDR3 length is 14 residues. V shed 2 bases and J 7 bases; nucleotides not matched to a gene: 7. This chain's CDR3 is CASSYHDRESGYTF. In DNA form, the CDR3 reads TGTGCCAGCAGTTACCACGACAGGGAAAGTGGCTACACCTTC.

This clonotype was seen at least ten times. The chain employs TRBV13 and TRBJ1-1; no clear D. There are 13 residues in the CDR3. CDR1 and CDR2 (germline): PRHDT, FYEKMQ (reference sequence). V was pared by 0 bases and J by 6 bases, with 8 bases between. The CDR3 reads CASSLGRAAEAFF. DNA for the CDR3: TGTGCCAGCAGCTTAGGAAGGGCGGCTGAAGCTTTCTTT.

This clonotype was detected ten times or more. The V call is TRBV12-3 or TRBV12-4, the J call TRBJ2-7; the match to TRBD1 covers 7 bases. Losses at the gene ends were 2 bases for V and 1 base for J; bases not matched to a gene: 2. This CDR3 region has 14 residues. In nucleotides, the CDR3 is TGTGCCAGCAGTTTACGGGGACAGTCCTACGAGCAGTACTTC. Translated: CASSLRGQSYEQYF.

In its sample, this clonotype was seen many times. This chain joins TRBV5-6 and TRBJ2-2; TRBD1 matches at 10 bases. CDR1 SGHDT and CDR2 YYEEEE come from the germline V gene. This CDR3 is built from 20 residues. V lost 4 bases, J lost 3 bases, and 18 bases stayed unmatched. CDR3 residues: CASSRGGQGSHSGDTGELFF. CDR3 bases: TGTGCCAGCAGCAGGGGGGGACAGGGGAGTCATTCCGGGGACACCGGGGAGCTGTTTTTT.

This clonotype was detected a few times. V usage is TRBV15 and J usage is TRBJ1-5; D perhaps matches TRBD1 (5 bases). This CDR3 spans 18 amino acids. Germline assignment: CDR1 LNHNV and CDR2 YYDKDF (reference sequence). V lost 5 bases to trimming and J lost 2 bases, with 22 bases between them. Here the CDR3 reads CATSPGHVIPPGNQPQHF. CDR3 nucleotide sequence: TGTGCCACCAGCCCTGGACACGTTATTCCACCGGGCAATCAGCCCCAGCATTTT.

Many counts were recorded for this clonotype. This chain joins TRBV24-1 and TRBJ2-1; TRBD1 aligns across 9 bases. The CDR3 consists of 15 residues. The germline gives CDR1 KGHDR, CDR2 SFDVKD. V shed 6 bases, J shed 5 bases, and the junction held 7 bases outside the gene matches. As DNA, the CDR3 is TGTGCCACCAGTTTGACAGGGGGTTTGGACAATGAGCAGTTCTTC. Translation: CATSLTGGLDNEQFF.

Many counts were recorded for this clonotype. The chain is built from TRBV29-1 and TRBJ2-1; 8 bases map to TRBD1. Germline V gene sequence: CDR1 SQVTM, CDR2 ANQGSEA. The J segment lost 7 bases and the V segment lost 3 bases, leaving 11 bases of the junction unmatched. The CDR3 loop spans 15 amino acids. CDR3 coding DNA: TGCAGCGTTGAGTCCCTGCCAGGGGGCGAGAATGAGCAGTTCTTC. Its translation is CSVESLPGGENEQFF.

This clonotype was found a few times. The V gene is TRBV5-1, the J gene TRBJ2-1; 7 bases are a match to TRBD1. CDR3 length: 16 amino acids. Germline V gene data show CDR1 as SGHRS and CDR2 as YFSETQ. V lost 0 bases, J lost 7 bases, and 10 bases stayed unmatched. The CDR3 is CASSLEGAVVWNEQFF. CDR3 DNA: TGCGCCAGCAGCTTGGAGGGGGCGGTCGTTTGGAATGAGCAGTTCTTC.

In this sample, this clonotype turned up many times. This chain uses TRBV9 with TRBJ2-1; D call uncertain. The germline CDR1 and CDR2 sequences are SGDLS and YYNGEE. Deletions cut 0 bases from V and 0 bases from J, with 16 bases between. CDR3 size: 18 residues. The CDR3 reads CASSVVVGQAGSYNEQFF. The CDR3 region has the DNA TGTGCCAGCAGCGTAGTTGTGGGTCAAGCAGGCTCCTACAATGAGCAGTTCTTC.

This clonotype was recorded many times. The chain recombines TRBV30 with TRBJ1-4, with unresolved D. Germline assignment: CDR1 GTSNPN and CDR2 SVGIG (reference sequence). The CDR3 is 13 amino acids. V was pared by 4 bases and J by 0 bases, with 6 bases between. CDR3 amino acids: CAWMVSTNEKLFF. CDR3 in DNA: TGTGCCTGGATGGTCTCAACTAATGAAAAACTGTTTTTT.

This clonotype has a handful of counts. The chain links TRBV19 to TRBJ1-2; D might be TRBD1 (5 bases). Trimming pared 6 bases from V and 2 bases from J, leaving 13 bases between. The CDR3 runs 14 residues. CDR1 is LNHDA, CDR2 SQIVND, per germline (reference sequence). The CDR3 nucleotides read TGTGCCAGTAGCTCTCTCGGGGCGAACTATGGCTACACCTTC. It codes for CASSSLGANYGYTF.

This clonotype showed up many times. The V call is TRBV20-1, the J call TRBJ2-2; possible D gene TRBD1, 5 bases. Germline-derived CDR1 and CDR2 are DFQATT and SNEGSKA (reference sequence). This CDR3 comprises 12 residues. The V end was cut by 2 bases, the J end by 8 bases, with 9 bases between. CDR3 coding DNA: TGCAGTGCTAGACAGGGCGCAGGGGAGCTGTTTTTT. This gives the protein CSARQGAGELFF.

Here the CDR3 DNA reads TGCAGCGTTGAGGGGCTAGCTCCGCGTTCCATCGTTAACAATGAGCAGTTCTTC. Translating it yields CSVEGLAPRSIVNNEQFF. The J gene is TRBJ2-1, the V gene TRBV29-1; perhaps D is TRBD1 or TRBD2 (5 bases each). This CDR3 comprises 18 residues. The V end was cut by 3 bases, the J end by 5 bases, with 26 bases between. Germline-derived CDR1 and CDR2 are SQVTM and ANQGSEA.

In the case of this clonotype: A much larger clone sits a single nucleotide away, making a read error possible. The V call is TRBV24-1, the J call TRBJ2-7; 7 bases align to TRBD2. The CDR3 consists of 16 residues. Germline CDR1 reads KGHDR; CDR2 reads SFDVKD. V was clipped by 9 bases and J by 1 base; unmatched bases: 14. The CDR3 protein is CATSGGLVDPSYEQYF. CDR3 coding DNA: TGTGCCACCTCAGGTGGACTAGTGGACCCATCCTACGAGCAGTACTTC.

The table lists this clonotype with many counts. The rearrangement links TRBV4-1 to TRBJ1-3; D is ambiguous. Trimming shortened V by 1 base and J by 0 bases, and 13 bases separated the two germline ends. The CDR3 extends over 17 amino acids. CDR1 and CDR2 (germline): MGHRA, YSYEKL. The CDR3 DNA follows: TGCGCCAGCAGCCAAGGGGCGGCATCTAGCTCTGGAAACACCATATATTTT. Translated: CASSQGAASSSGNTIYF.

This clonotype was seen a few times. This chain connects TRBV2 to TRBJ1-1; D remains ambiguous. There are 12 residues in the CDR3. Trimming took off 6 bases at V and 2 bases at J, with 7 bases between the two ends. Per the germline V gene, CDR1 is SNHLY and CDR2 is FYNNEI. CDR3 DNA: TGTGCCAGCAGCAGGCCTAACACTGAAGCTTTCTTT. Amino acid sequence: CASSRPNTEAFF.

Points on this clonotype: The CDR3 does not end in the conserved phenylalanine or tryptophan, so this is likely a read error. CDR3 sequence reads: CAISPGLSTGELFS. The CDR3, as DNA: TGTGCCATCAGCCCAGGACTGTCCACCGGGGAGCTGTTTTCT. V and J are TRBV10-3 and TRBJ2-2; weak D call: TRBD2 (5 bases). V shed 6 bases and J shed 4 bases, with 12 bases lying between them. The CDR3 contains 14 residues. Germline V gene sequence: CDR1 ENHRY, CDR2 SYGVKD.